This TCR beta chain was retrieved from a study of CD8 T cells in Susac syndrome. The trim removed 0 bases at V and 2 bases at J, leaving 1 base unmatched. The CDR3 sequence is 14 residues long. The germline CDR1 and CDR2 sequences are PRHDT and FYEKMQ (reference sequence). The RNA, about 0.45 to 1 ug, was put through reverse transcription using random hexamers. One entry per CDR3 protein, called by TCRdb with MiXCR from the immunoSEQ multiplex PCR reads. This sample has roughly 150,000 distinct CDR3 sequences, with roughly 95% found just once. This chain joins TRBV13 and TRBJ2-7; TRBD1 aligns across 7 bases. The clonotype originates from a human donor with Susac syndrome. The sequencing input was CD4+ T cells from PBMCs. Here the CDR3 DNA reads TGTGCCAGCAGCTTAGGGGGACAGACCTACGAGCAGTACTTC. This gives the protein CASSLGGQTYEQYF.